Below are 15 T cell receptor beta chains sequenced from a single sample in a study of T cells expressing NK-cell markers. TCRdb reprocessed the 5' RACE reads and reports one entry per CDR3 protein, with no DNA. The sample data list about 150,000 distinct CDR3 sequences. The sample taken for sequencing was blood T cells: a sorted CD56 or NKG2C T cell subset, CD4+ or CD8+ T cells, or bulk PBMC T cells (not recorded which). These TCRs come from a woman aged 45-65 years in good health.

V is TRBV12-3 or TRBV12-4 and J is TRBJ2-1; there is no DNA to check the TCRdb D call of TRBD2. The CDR3 totals 15 residues. CDR3 protein: CASSFGSGLGNEQFF.

The genes are TRBV2 and TRBJ2-1; TCRdb names TRBD2, which stays unverified in the absence of DNA. The V gene's germline CDR1 is SNHLY and CDR2 FYNNEI. The CDR3 is 14 amino acids. CDR3: CASSFGTSDNEQFF.

The CDR3: CASSPGLNTEAFF. This rearrangement joins TRBV19 to TRBJ1-1. This CDR3 has 13 amino acids. Per germline, CDR1 LNHDA and CDR2 SQIVND (reference sequence). The variable domain in full, with the rest retrieved from reference TRBV19 and TRBJ1-1, is DGGITQSPKYLFRKEGQNVTLSCEQNLNHDAMYWYRQDPGQGLRLIYYSQIVNDFQKGDIAEGYSVSREKKESFPLTVTSAQKNPTAFYLCASSPGLNTEAFFGQGTRLTVV.

The chain carries TRBV7-9 and TRBJ2-2; TCRdb selects TRBD2, and the lack of DNA leaves this call unchecked. From germline, CDR1 is SEHNR and CDR2 FQNEAQ (reference sequence). The CDR3 sequence is 19 residues long. The chain's CDR3 is CASSLSLAGLNGNTGELFF. The variable domain in full, completed from reference TRBV7-9 and TRBJ2-2, reads DTGVSQNPRHKITKRGQNVTFRCDPISEHNRLYWYRQTLGQGPEFLTYFQNEAQLEKSRLLSDRFSAERPKGSFSTLEIQRTEQGDSAMYLCASSLSLAGLNGNTGELFFGEGSRLTVL.

The V gene is TRBV4-1, the J gene TRBJ2-7; TCRdb's D gene call, TRBD2, goes unchecked for lack of DNA. Germline CDR1 reads MGHRA; CDR2 reads YSYEKL. The CDR3 sequence is 17 residues long. CDR3 sequence: CASSQGSALAGVLEQYF.

The chain recombines TRBV30 with TRBJ2-7. CDR1 and CDR2 (germline): GTSNPN, SVGIG (reference sequence). The CDR3 length is 12 residues. The CDR3 region is CAWSGTTYEQYF.

The chain couples TRBV27 to TRBJ1-6. This CDR3 spans 14 amino acids. Germline V lookup: CDR1 MNHEY, CDR2 SMNVEV (reference sequence). The CDR3 here is CASSSEASPLGLHF.

V and J are TRBV12-3 or TRBV12-4 and TRBJ2-5. The length of the CDR3 is 14 residues. This CDR3 is CASSLAGTAETQYF.

The rearrangement joins TRBV5-6 to TRBJ2-1; lacking DNA, the TRBD2 call made by TCRdb goes unchecked. Germline loops: CDR1 SGHDT, CDR2 YYEEEE. This CDR3 comprises 13 residues. CDR3 sequence reads: CASSLFSRGEQFF.

The rearrangement uses TRBV7-9 and TRBJ2-1; TCRdb gives TRBD2 as the D gene, but with no DNA this cannot be confirmed. The CDR3 is made up of 14 amino acids. Germline V gives CDR1 SEHNR, CDR2 FQNEAQ (reference sequence). The CDR3 here is CASSAWDGNNEQFF.

The chain links TRBV7-3 to TRBJ2-1; TCRdb proposes TRBD2, but this gene call is untestable without DNA. Germline values: CDR1 SGHTA, CDR2 FQGTGA. The CDR3 loop spans 16 amino acids. This CDR3 is CASSLTLAGYYNEQFF.

The chain joins TRBV9 to TRBJ1-2. Looked up from germline, CDR1 is SGDLS and CDR2 is YYNGEE. This CDR3 spans 13 amino acids. The chain's CDR3 is CASSGRGYYGYTF.

This chain connects TRBV7-6 to TRBJ1-1. Germline loops: CDR1 SGHVS, CDR2 FNYEAQ. This CDR3 contains 16 residues. CDR3 region: CASSLVLGRVSTEAFF.

The chain joins TRBV5-1 to TRBJ2-7. From germline, CDR1 is SGHRS and CDR2 YFSETQ. The CDR3 length is 13 residues. CDR3 amino acids: CASSPHSDYEQYF.

This sequence joins TRBV7-9 and TRBJ2-5; lacking DNA, the TRBD2 call made by TCRdb goes unchecked. Germline V lookup: CDR1 SEHNR, CDR2 FQNEAQ (reference sequence). CDR3 length: 15 residues. CDR3 in amino acids: CASSLATSGRETQYF.